Sequencing of this TCR beta chain was carried out in a study of shared clonotypes between healthy human individuals. Clones were sequenced by immunoSEQ multiplex PCR, and TCRdb holds only the in-frame ones, with some missing. The table lists a few million clones, about 90% of them singletons. About this clone: Its antigen remains unidentified.

CDR3 length: 13 residues. Trimming removed 7 bases from V and 4 bases from J; junction bases left unmatched: 6. In germline, CDR1 is SGHVS, CDR2 FQNEAQ. Overall study findings and caveats: Roughly 5% of naive CD4 clonotypes were shared across four donors.

V is TRBV7-8 and J is TRBJ1-1; TRBD1 matches 7 bases. The TCR was taken from a man younger than 35 in good health. Some clones in this sample may be carry-over from other donors' samples. Sample: naive CD4+ T cells from PBMCs. Specified subset: CD45RA+ positively selected. CDR3 residues: CASNRGGGTEAFF. CDR3 nucleotide sequence: TGTGCCAGCAACAGAGGGGGCGGCACTGAAGCTTTCTTT.